A single sample is the source of the 29 T cell receptor beta chains below, sequenced in a study of T cells in Graves' hyperthyroidism and ophthalmopathy. It was RNA transcripts that yielded the amplified TCR beta CDR3 regions. The HTBI primer set was used in a first-round RT-PCR of the TCR CDR3. TCRdb reprocessed the multiplex PCR reads via MiXCR and lists one record per CDR3 protein. The sample has about 210,000 distinct CDR3 sequences; approximately 20% are singletons. Sequenced input: blood. Receptors originate from a man aged 40-50 years with Graves' hyperthyroidism.

This clonotype has a count of ten or more. The chain carries TRBV6-2 or TRBV6-3 and TRBJ1-1; 7 bases fit TRBD1. With V trimmed by 6 bases and J by 4 bases, 8 bases remained unmatched. Germline CDR1 is MNHEY and CDR2 is SVGEGT. This CDR3 has 14 amino acids. The CDR3 bases are TGTGCCAGCAGCCCTCGACAGGGAGGCACTGAAGCTTTCTTT. The encoded protein is CASSPRQGGTEAFF.

This clonotype occurred a few times. The chain uses TRBV4-3 and TRBJ2-2; 7 bases are shared with TRBD1. J was trimmed by 4 bases and V by 3 bases; bases with no gene match: 11. This CDR3 has 17 amino acids. Germline CDR1 and CDR2: LGHNA and YSLEER. CDR3 nucleotides: TGCGCCAGCAGCCATATCTTAGGGGGCGCGGGCACCGGGGAGCTGTTTTTT. Amino acids: CASSHILGGAGTGELFF.

V gene TRBV5-6 combines with J gene TRBJ2-7; 8 nucleotides agree with TRBD1. The V and J ends lost 6 bases and 5 bases, in that order; junction bases with no gene match: 10. Germline CDR1 is SGHDT and CDR2 is YYEEEE. The CDR3 spans 14 residues. Here the CDR3 DNA reads TGTGCCAGCAAATTGGGGCAGGGGGCGAACGAGCAGTACTTC. This gives the protein CASKLGQGANEQYF.

There are a few counts of this clonotype. The chain uses TRBV20-1 and TRBJ2-7; D remains ambiguous. V was cut by 6 bases and J by 3 bases, with 15 bases left in between. Per germline, CDR1 DFQATT and CDR2 SNEGSKA (reference sequence). The CDR3 is 13 residues long. CDR3 nucleotide sequence: TGCAGTGCCGCGAAGCCCTGGGGCTACGAGCAGTACTTC. Translation: CSAAKPWGYEQYF.

This clonotype has only a few counts. This chain links TRBV7-2 with TRBJ1-4; 7 bases line up with TRBD1. CDR1 is SGHTA, CDR2 FQGNSA, per germline. The CDR3 is 18 residues long. The junction had 14 bases not matched to a gene; V was cut back by 5 bases and J by 2 bases. CDR3: CASSPYPQGIVTNEKLFF. The CDR3 nucleotides are TGTGCCAGCAGCCCATACCCACAGGGGATCGTGACTAATGAAAAACTGTTTTTT.

The chain combines TRBV6-1 with TRBJ2-4, with D maybe TRBD2 (5 bases). Trimming took 6 bases from V and 15 from J, leaving 18 bases between them. This CDR3 is 12 amino acids long. Germline assignment: CDR1 MNHNS and CDR2 SASEGT. The CDR3 DNA reads as TGTGCCAGCAGAAGGACGGGTGCAGGACTGTACTTC. Protein sequence: CASRRTGAGLYF.

J is TRBJ2-1 and V is TRBV7-8; no reliable D call. Germline lookup yields CDR1 SGHVS and CDR2 FQNEAQ. This CDR3 has 13 residues. Trimming removed 2 bases at V and 1 base at J, with 3 bases between. The CDR3 region has the DNA TGTGCCAGCAGCTTAAAATCCTACAATGAGCAGTTCTTC. This codes for CASSLKSYNEQFF.

In this sample, this clonotype turned up a few times. The chain employs TRBV6-2 or TRBV6-3 and TRBJ2-2; either TRBD1 or TRBD2 may fit D (5 bases each). Per the germline V gene, CDR1 is MNHEY and CDR2 is SVGEGT. The CDR3 is made up of 17 amino acids. V was shortened by 6 bases and J by 3 bases, with 20 bases between the two germline ends. The CDR3 DNA reads as TGTGCCAGCAGGGGACCCGGGACGGCAAAGGACACCGGGGAGCTGTTTTTT. It is translated as CASRGPGTAKDTGELFF.

This clonotype occurred many times. In DNA form, the CDR3 reads TGTGCCTGGAGTGAAACGACGGATTACAATGAGCAGTTCTTC. The encoded protein is CAWSETTDYNEQFF. The chain couples TRBV30 to TRBJ2-1, with no clear D. CDR1 GTSNPN and CDR2 SVGIG come from the germline V gene (reference sequence). V was trimmed by 1 base and J by 4 bases, leaving 11 bases between them. This CDR3 is 14 amino acids long.

This clonotype was detected ten times or more. This chain links TRBV19 with TRBJ2-5; TRBD2 might be the D (6 bases). Trimming took 2 bases from V and 1 from J, leaving 8 bases between them. From germline, CDR1 is LNHDA and CDR2 SQIVND (reference sequence). The CDR3 runs to 14 residues. This CDR3 reads CASSIQGGQETQYF. CDR3 DNA sequence: TGTGCCAGTAGTATACAGGGAGGCCAAGAGACCCAGTACTTC. Full variable domain (outside the CDR3, taken from reference TRBV19 and TRBJ2-5): DGGITQSPKYLFRKEGQNVTLSCEQNLNHDAMYWYRQDPGQGLRLIYYSQIVNDFQKGDIAEGYSVSREKKESFPLTVTSAQKNPTAFYLCASSIQGGQETQYFGPGTRLLVL.

The V call is TRBV19, the J call TRBJ2-3, with D perhaps matching TRBD2 (6 bases). This CDR3 has 15 residues. The germline V gene encodes CDR1 LNHDA and CDR2 SQIVND (reference sequence). The ends were cut back, 5 bases at V and 3 bases at J, with 15 bases in the middle. Here the CDR3 reads CASSWGVGETDTQYF. CDR3 bases: TGTGCCAGTAGTTGGGGGGTAGGGGAAACAGATACGCAGTATTTT.

This clonotype was seen ten or more times. The chain has TRBV24-1 and TRBJ2-3; D may be TRBD1 or TRBD2 (5 bases each). The CDR3 has 14 residues. The V end lost 4 bases, the J end lost 7 bases, and 14 bases lay between the germline ends. Germline V gives CDR1 KGHDR, CDR2 SFDVKD. CDR3 loop: CATSENVWGNTQYF. CDR3 nucleotide sequence: TGTGCCACCAGTGAGAACGTCTGGGGGAATACGCAGTATTTT.

This clonotype was detected many times. The chain combines TRBV2 with TRBJ1-4; TRBD1 might be the D (5 bases). This CDR3 region has 14 residues. The germline CDR1 and CDR2 sequences are SNHLY and FYNNEI. Trimming left V 6 bases short and J 8 bases short, with 16 bases between. The CDR3 DNA reads as TGTGCCAGCAGGAGCCGTGGGGGTGGGGAAAAACTGTTTTTT. Translating it yields CASRSRGGGEKLFF.

This clonotype has more than one count but fewer than ten. With a much larger clone just one base away, this may be a read error. V and J are TRBV6-9 and TRBJ1-1; possibly TRBD1 for D (5 bases). The CDR3 sequence is 17 residues long. CDR1 and CDR2 from the germline V gene are MNHGY and SVAAGI. The CDR3 nucleotides are TGTGCCAGCAGTTACACCACCGTCAGGGCTCGGGGCACTGAAGCTCTCTTT. Amino acids: CASSYTTVRARGTEALF.

In this sample, this clonotype turned up many times. The chain joins TRBV10-3 to TRBJ2-2; D is undetermined. The CDR3 consists of 15 residues. The V end lost 0 bases, the J end lost 4 bases, and 9 bases lay between the germline ends. Germline V gene data show CDR1 as ENHRY and CDR2 as SYGVKD. The CDR3 DNA reads as TGTGCCATCAGTGAGTCGAAAGTCCTCACCGGGGAGCTGTTTTTT. This translates into CAISESKVLTGELFF.

There are many counts of this clonotype. The rearrangement links TRBV11-2 to TRBJ1-4; D is ambiguous. The CDR3 has 15 amino acids. V was cut by 5 bases and J by 7 bases, with 17 bases left in between. Germline V CDR1 and CDR2: SGHAT, FQNNGV. The CDR3 DNA reads TGTGCCAGCAGCCCAAGGGCCCGGGTCGGTGAAAAACTGTTTTTT. The encoded protein is CASSPRARVGEKLFF.

The V and J genes are TRBV28 and TRBJ2-3; 8 bases line up with TRBD1. The V gene's germline CDR1 is MDHEN and CDR2 SYDVKM. The CDR3 is 17 residues long. Losses at the gene ends were 6 bases for V and 0 bases for J; bases not matched to a gene: 11. CDR3 residues: CASSQDLGQGSTDTQYF. DNA for the CDR3: TGTGCCAGCAGCCAAGACCTCGGACAGGGTAGCACAGATACGCAGTATTTT. Filled out from reference TRBV28 and TRBJ2-3, the complete variable domain reads DVKVTQSSRYLVKRTGEKVFLECVQDMDHENMFWYRQDPGLGLRLIYFSYDVKMKEKGDIPEGYSVSREKKERFSLILESASTNQTSMYLCASSQDLGQGSTDTQYFGPGTRLTVL.

This clonotype was seen repeatedly, ten times or more. The rearrangement joins TRBV2 to TRBJ1-1; TRBD1 agrees at 7 bases. V was clipped by 5 bases and J by 5 bases; unmatched bases: 8. The CDR3 loop spans 14 amino acids. Germline V CDR1 and CDR2: SNHLY, FYNNEI. The CDR3 protein is CASSTGRGRTEAFF. As DNA, the CDR3 is TGTGCCAGCAGTACTGGCAGGGGGAGAACTGAAGCTTTCTTT.

This clonotype has a handful of counts. The CDR3 here is CASRTGGTGANVLTF. CDR3 DNA: TGTGCCAGCAGGACAGGGGGAACGGGGGCCAACGTCCTGACTTTC. The chain couples TRBV28 to TRBJ2-6; 9 nucleotides line up with TRBD1. The germline CDR1 and CDR2 sequences are MDHEN and SYDVKM. V gave up 6 bases and J gave up 4 bases; unmatched junction bases: 4. This CDR3 is built from 15 residues. Combining the CDR3 with reference TRBV28 and TRBJ2-6 gives the whole variable domain DVKVTQSSRYLVKRTGEKVFLECVQDMDHENMFWYRQDPGLGLRLIYFSYDVKMKEKGDIPEGYSVSREKKERFSLILESASTNQTSMYLCASRTGGTGANVLTFGAGSRLTVL.

This clonotype was seen many times. This rearrangement joins TRBV6-2 or TRBV6-3 to TRBJ2-7, with TRBD1 identical over 8 bases. Trimming removed 7 bases from V and 3 bases from J; junction bases left unmatched: 11. CDR1 is MNHEY and CDR2 is SVGEGT in the germline V gene. The CDR3 contains 15 residues. In DNA form, the CDR3 reads TGTGCCAGCATTCGAGACAGGGGAACCTTCTACGAGCAGTACTTC. It specifies CASIRDRGTFYEQYF.

The sample holds many counts of this clonotype. The V gene is TRBV10-2, the J gene TRBJ2-1; no firm D call. Germline V gene sequence: CDR1 WSHSY, CDR2 SAAADI. CDR3 length: 16 residues. V was cut by 0 bases and J by 0 bases, with 9 bases left in between. The DNA of the CDR3 is TGCGCCAGCAGTGAGTCTGGCAGAAGCTCCTACAATGAGCAGTTCTTC. Translating it yields CASSESGRSSYNEQFF.

This clonotype was recorded at least ten times. The chain links TRBV7-3 to TRBJ2-1; 8 nucleotides match TRBD2. CDR3 length: 16 residues. Germline CDR1 and CDR2: SGHTA and FQGTGA. With V trimmed by 1 base and J by 9 bases, 11 bases remained unmatched. The CDR3 nucleotides read TGTGCCAGCAGCTTAAACGGGGGGGGGTCAAGGGGTGAGCAGTTCTTC. This translates into CASSLNGGGSRGEQFF.

Many counts were recorded for this clonotype. The rearrangement links TRBV28 to TRBJ1-2; D ambiguous. Per germline, CDR1 MDHEN and CDR2 SYDVKM. Trimming took off 6 bases at V and 7 bases at J, with 9 bases between the two ends. The CDR3 covers 11 residues. CDR3: CASSVDRGYTF. The CDR3 DNA is TGTGCCAGCAGCGTGGATCGTGGCTACACCTTC.

This clonotype was detected ten times or more. The chain combines TRBV4-3 with TRBJ2-6; 7 bases fit TRBD1. This CDR3 region has 16 residues. After removal of 0 bases from V and 2 bases from J, the junction contained 1 base not matched to a gene. CDR1 is LGHNA and CDR2 is YSLEER in the germline V gene. As DNA, the CDR3 is TGCGCCAGCAGCCAAGAAGGGGGCGCTGGGGCCAACGTCCTGACTTTC. Its protein is CASSQEGGAGANVLTF.

This clonotype was seen many times. V gene TRBV20-1 combines with J gene TRBJ2-7; perhaps TRBD1 as D (6 bases). There are 12 residues in the CDR3. Trimming shortened V by 1 base and J by 4 bases, and 8 bases separated the two germline ends. CDR1 is DFQATT and CDR2 is SNEGSKA in the germline V gene (reference sequence). The CDR3 sequence: CSARVQGYEQYF. CDR3 bases: TGCAGTGCTAGAGTACAGGGTTACGAGCAGTACTTC.

In this sample, this clonotype turned up many times. The chain joins TRBV5-1 to TRBJ2-1, with 9 bases identical to TRBD2. This CDR3 has 15 amino acids. The germline V gene has CDR1 SGHRS and CDR2 YFSETQ. The junction had 10 bases not matched to a gene; V was cut back by 7 bases and J by 5 bases. CDR3: CASGGGGAMDNEQFF. DNA of the CDR3: TGCGCCAGCGGAGGCGGGGGGGCCATGGACAATGAGCAGTTCTTC.

This clonotype has a count of ten or more. The CDR3: CASVLQGGSKLFF. The CDR3 DNA reads as TGTGCCAGCGTACTTCAGGGGGGTTCGAAACTGTTTTTT. The chain uses TRBV28 and TRBJ1-4, with 7 bases lining up with TRBD1. Unmatched junction bases numbered 11, after V lost 8 bases and J lost 11 bases. CDR1 and CDR2 (germline): MDHEN, SYDVKM. The CDR3 contains 13 residues.

This clonotype was detected a few times. This clone may be a read error of a much larger clone one base away. This chain links TRBV3-1 with TRBJ2-5; no clear D gene. The germline V gene encodes CDR1 LGHDT and CDR2 YNNKEL (reference sequence). CDR3 size: 10 residues. DNA of the CDR3: TGTGCCAGCAGCCAAAAGACCCAGTACTTC. Its protein is CASSQKTQYF.

Many counts were recorded for this clonotype. The chain carries TRBV28 and TRBJ2-3; a possible D gene is TRBD2 (5 bases). Deletions cut 3 bases from V and 0 bases from J, with 13 bases between. There are 16 residues in the CDR3. Germline values: CDR1 MDHEN, CDR2 SYDVKM. The CDR3 nucleotides read TGTGCCAGCAGTTTGGGTCTAGCCGGGAGCACAGATACGCAGTATTTT. Translation gives CASSLGLAGSTDTQYF.